This TCR beta chain was recorded in a study of T-cell reconstitution after alpha-beta-depleted transplantation in children. Preparation of the TCRbeta library used unique molecular identifiers. TCRdb redid the calling of the PCR reads with MiXCR, one entry per CDR3 protein. The sample yields a few hundred thousand distinct CDR3 sequences, about 9.4% seen once. Trimming removed 2 bases from V and 4 bases from J; junction bases left unmatched: 6. CDR1 and CDR2 from the germline V gene are SEHNR and FQNEAQ (reference sequence). This CDR3 comprises 16 residues. This clonotype was detected many times. The receptor's source is a human donor who donated a stem cell graft to a child with acute lymphoblastic leukemia. The sequenced sample was PBMCs from the stem cell graft donor, obtained from the stem cell graft. The chain links TRBV7-9 to TRBJ2-3, with TRBD2 identical over 10 bases. The CDR3 region is CASSLLAGAMADTQYF. The CDR3 nucleotides read TGTGCCAGCAGCTTACTAGCGGGAGCGATGGCAGATACGCAGTATTTT.